Listed here are 22 T cell receptor beta chains from one sample, sequenced in a study of OX40 agonist ivuxolimab in advanced cancers. The library was generated by the immunoSEQ multiplex PCR assay. Held by TCRdb, this immuneACCESS table contains in-frame sequences only and omits some clones. Under half of the omission traces to an unresolved V gene where checked; the cause of the rest is unknown. The sample yields tens of thousands of clones; 88% were counted once. The biggest ten clones account for roughly 0.27% of the sample. The input for sequencing was CD4+ or CD8+ T cells sorted from blood, taken in a trial of the OX40 agonist ivuxolimab. Source of these receptors: an adult with an advanced solid tumor such as melanoma, head and neck, liver or kidney cancer.

This clone was detected only a few times. The chain recombines TRBV5-6 with TRBJ2-1; 9 bases map to TRBD2. This CDR3 is 13 amino acids long. The germline gives CDR1 SGHDT, CDR2 YYEEEE. J was trimmed by 8 bases and V by 7 bases; bases with no gene match: 7. CDR3 sequence reads: CASSLAGTHEQFF. CDR3 sequence (DNA): TGTGCCAGCTCTCTAGCGGGGACCCATGAGCAGTTCTTC.

This CDR3 is CASSLSQGHYGYTF. The CDR3 DNA reads TGTGCCAGCAGTTTGTCACAGGGGCACTATGGCTACACCTTC. The rearrangement joins TRBV6-6 to TRBJ1-2, with 7 nucleotides matching TRBD1. Trimming cost V 4 bases and J 3 bases; bases outside gene matches: 5. Per germline, CDR1 MNHNY and CDR2 SVGAGI (reference sequence). The CDR3 runs 14 residues.

V usage is TRBV5-4 and J usage is TRBJ2-7, with TRBD2 matching over 7 bases. CDR3 size: 17 residues. The V gene end was trimmed by 4 bases and the J gene end by 3 bases; junction bases not matched to a gene: 16. Germline CDR1 SGHNT, CDR2 YYREEE (reference sequence). The CDR3 sequence is CASSPGGAGAVFYEQYF. For the CDR3, the DNA is TGTGCCAGCAGCCCCGGCGGGGCGGGAGCGGTATTCTACGAGCAGTACTTC.

The rearrangement links TRBV14 to TRBJ1-2; D not certain. Per germline, CDR1 SGHDN and CDR2 FVKESK. Trimming took 2 bases from V and 2 from J, leaving 9 bases between them. The CDR3 totals 14 residues. The CDR3 is CASSQRRSNYGYTF. For the CDR3, the DNA is TGTGCCAGCAGCCAACGCAGGTCAAACTATGGCTACACCTTC.

The chain has TRBV6-6 and TRBJ1-4, with D perhaps matching TRBD1 (6 bases). V lost 8 bases and J 6 bases, leaving 16 bases between the germline ends. The germline V gene has CDR1 MNHNY and CDR2 SVGAGI (reference sequence). This CDR3 has 14 amino acids. The CDR3 DNA follows: TGTGCCAGCCACCGGGGGGCCGAGGATGAAAAACTGTTTTTT. Translated, it gives CASHRGAEDEKLFF.

This rearrangement joins TRBV20-1 to TRBJ2-5; TRBD2 might be the D (5 bases). Germline V gene lookup returns CDR1 DFQATT and CDR2 SNEGSKA (reference sequence). This CDR3 is built from 11 residues. V lost 6 bases to trimming and J lost 7 bases, with 12 bases between them. DNA for the CDR3: TGCAGTGCACGTTGGACTGGGACCCAGTACTTC. Translating it yields CSARWTGTQYF.

The rearrangement joins TRBV11-3 to TRBJ2-3; 7 bases fit TRBD1. J lost 3 bases, V lost 1 base, and 7 bases had no gene match. The CDR3 totals 16 residues. Per the germline V gene, CDR1 is SGHNT and CDR2 is YENEEA. The CDR3 region has the DNA TGTGCCAGCAGCTTAGGGGACAGAATATCAACAGATACGCAGTATTTT. Translating it yields CASSLGDRISTDTQYF.

The chain is built from TRBV10-1 and TRBJ2-7; a weak D match, TRBD2 (5 bases). V lost 4 bases, J lost 3 bases, and 13 bases lay in between. Germline values: CDR1 WNHNN, CDR2 SYGVQD (reference sequence). The CDR3 is 14 residues long. CDR3 DNA sequence: TGCGCCAGCAGTGTGAGGCGGACTGGCTACGAGCAGTACTTC. This sequence encodes CASSVRRTGYEQYF.

This chain uses TRBV29-1 with TRBJ2-1; TRBD2 matches at 9 bases. Germline V lookup: CDR1 SQVTM, CDR2 ANQGSEA. This CDR3 is built from 15 residues. With V trimmed by 2 bases and J by 7 bases, 9 bases remained unmatched. CDR3 in amino acids: CSVEKGSGSSNEQFF. Here the CDR3 DNA reads TGCAGCGTTGAAAAGGGTAGCGGGAGTTCGAATGAGCAGTTCTTC.

The chain employs TRBV5-4 and TRBJ2-2, with 8 bases lining up with TRBD2. The CDR3 is 16 residues long. The V and J ends lost 4 bases and 4 bases, in that order; junction bases with no gene match: 9. Germline CDR1 is SGHNT and CDR2 is YYREEE (reference sequence). CDR3 DNA: TGTGCCAGCAGCCCATCGGGACTAGGGGGCACCGGGGAGCTGTTTTTT. Translation: CASSPSGLGGTGELFF. Supplemented by reference TRBV5-4 and TRBJ2-2, the full variable domain reads ETGVTQSPTHLIKTRGQQVTLRCSSQSGHNTVSWYQQALGQGPQFIFQYYREEENGRGNFPPRFSGLQFPNYSSELNVNALELDDSALYLCASSPSGLGGTGELFFGEGSRLTVL.

The genes are TRBV7-2 and TRBJ2-1; D might be TRBD2 (5 bases). The V and J ends lost 6 bases and 1 base respectively, with 16 bases between them. The CDR3 has 16 amino acids. Per the germline V gene, CDR1 is SGHTA and CDR2 is FQGNSA. The CDR3 nucleotides read TGTGCCAGCAGTGTGGTAGCGAGTAGGTCCTACAATGAGCAGTTCTTC. Translated, it gives CASSVVASRSYNEQFF. The variable domain in full, with the rest retrieved from reference TRBV7-2 and TRBJ2-1, is GAGVSQSPSNKVTEKGKDVELRCDPISGHTALYWYRQSLGQGLEFLIYFQGNSAPDKSGLPSDRFSAERTGGSVSTLTIQRTQQEDSAVYLCASSVVASRSYNEQFFGPGTRLTVL.

This clone has only one observation. The gene calls are TRBV5-4 and TRBJ2-7, with 12 positions matching TRBD1. The V gene's germline CDR1 is SGHNT and CDR2 YYREEE (reference sequence). The ends lost 2 bases at V and 6 bases at J; junction bases unmatched: 6. CDR3 size: 15 residues. CDR3 amino acids: CASSFGTGGESEQYF. CDR3 DNA: TGTGCCAGCAGCTTCGGGACAGGGGGCGAGAGCGAGCAGTACTTC.

The chain joins TRBV4-2 to TRBJ1-2; D is uncertain. The V gene lost 1 base and the J gene lost 5 bases, with 20 bases spanning the gap. The CDR3 covers 17 residues. CDR1 and CDR2 from the germline V gene are LGHNA and YNFKEQ. The CDR3 DNA reads TGTGCCAGCAGCCAAGGATTGTCGACTCCCTTGACGTATGGCTACACCTTC. This gives the protein CASSQGLSTPLTYGYTF.

DNA of the CDR3: TGTGCCAGCTCACCAGCAGTTTCCTACAATGAGCAGTTCTTC. Its translation: CASSPAVSYNEQFF. This chain links TRBV18 with TRBJ2-1; D not resolved. In germline, CDR1 is KGHSH, CDR2 LQKENI. The CDR3 contains 14 residues. V gave up 2 bases and J gave up 1 base, with 6 bases separating them.

DNA for the CDR3: TGTGCCAGCAGTCGGGACAGGGGGCCCGTTGGGGGCAATCAGCCCCAGCATTTT. Its protein product is CASSRDRGPVGGNQPQHF. The genes are TRBV25-1 and TRBJ1-5; TRBD1 matches 12 bases. The CDR3 extends over 18 amino acids. The V gene's germline CDR1 is MGHDK and CDR2 SYGVNS. Losses at the gene ends were 5 bases for V and 2 bases for J; bases not matched to a gene: 10. Full variable domain (missing parts from reference TRBV25-1 and TRBJ1-5): EADIYQTPRYLVIGTGKKITLECSQTMGHDKMYWYQQDPGMELHLIHYSYGVNSTEKGDLSSESTVSRIRTEHFPLTLESARPSHTSQYLCASSRDRGPVGGNQPQHFGDGTRLSIL.

The chain uses TRBV11-2 and TRBJ1-3; unclear D gene. The V end lost 5 bases, the J end lost 4 bases, and 12 bases lay between the germline ends. Germline V gene data show CDR1 as SGHAT and CDR2 as FQNNGV. The CDR3 sequence is 14 residues long. The CDR3 DNA is TGTGCCAGCAGCCCCGCAGTAGGGGGAAACACCATATATTTT. Its protein product is CASSPAVGGNTIYF. The complete variable domain, with remaining parts taken from reference TRBV11-2 and TRBJ1-3, reads EAGVAQSPRYKIIEKRQSVAFWCNPISGHATLYWYQQILGQGPKLLIQFQNNGVVDDSQLPKDRFSAERLKGVDSTLKIQPAKLEDSAVYLCASSPAVGGNTIYFGEGSWLTVV.

The chain recombines TRBV21-1 with TRBJ1-1. TRBV21-1 is a known pseudogene. There are 20 residues in the CDR3. CDR3 sequence reads: CASSRLKVLTDGNMNTEAFF. The CDR3 bases are TGTGCCAGCAGCCGCCTCAAGGTCCTAACCGACGGCAACATGAACACTGAAGCTTTCTTT.

This chain links TRBV7-2 with TRBJ2-7; 7 bases agree with TRBD1. Germline-derived CDR1 and CDR2 are SGHTA and FQGNSA. This CDR3 has 14 residues. V shed 7 bases and J 3 bases; nucleotides not matched to a gene: 9. CDR3 in amino acids: CASTVFPGGYEQYF. Here the CDR3 DNA reads TGTGCCAGCACCGTGTTCCCAGGGGGCTACGAGCAGTACTTC.

V and J are TRBV6-1 and TRBJ2-4, with a tentative D call TRBD2 (5 bases). Germline lookup yields CDR1 MNHNS and CDR2 SASEGT. CDR3 length: 12 amino acids. Deletions cut 6 bases from V and 6 bases from J, with 9 bases between. The CDR3 nucleotides read TGTGCCAGCAGGGGAGATGTAAACATTCAGTACTTC. Its protein product is CASRGDVNIQYF.

V gene TRBV6-5 combines with J gene TRBJ2-5; D possibly matches TRBD1 or TRBD2 (5 bases each). V dropped 8 bases and J dropped 4 bases, with 17 bases sitting between them. There are 14 residues in the CDR3. Germline V gene lookup returns CDR1 MNHEY and CDR2 SVGAGI. CDR3 region: CASSRGVLVETQYF. CDR3 coding DNA: TGTGCCAGCTCAAGAGGGGTTCTTGTAGAGACCCAGTACTTC.

The genes are TRBV18 and TRBJ1-5, with unresolved D. The CDR3 is 16 amino acids. From germline, CDR1 is KGHSH and CDR2 LQKENI. Between the trimmed V and J ends, which lost 5 bases and 2 bases, there was a span of 16 bases. The CDR3 nucleotides read TGTGCCAGCTCAACCGGTACCACCTCGGGCAATCAGCCCCAGCATTTT. It yields the protein CASSTGTTSGNQPQHF.

This chain links TRBV21-1 with TRBJ2-1; the table gives TRBD1 as D, unverified against the DNA. TRBV21-1 is noted as a pseudogene. The CDR3 consists of 20 residues. The CDR3 DNA reads as TGTGCCAGCAGCAAAGCGGGACAACGATGGAGGAACCAGGGGGGCAATGAGCAGTTCTTC. This translates into CASSKAGQRWRNQGGNEQFF.